The present T cell receptor beta chain was sequenced within a study of blood T cell repertoires in COVID-19. Under the authors' procedure: Nucleated cell number was recorded as an estimate derived from reference gene primer amplification. The protocol was immunoSEQ multiplex PCR, while the TCRdb copy is restricted to in-frame clones and leaves out a portion. V and J calls and clone size come straight from that table; D and trimming were deduced from the DNA. In the table there are 200,000 to 250,000 clones, 70% to 85% of which are singletons. Trimming removed 3 bases from V and 3 bases from J; junction bases left unmatched: 7. This CDR3 has 15 residues. Germline V gene lookup returns CDR1 LNHDA and CDR2 SQIVND (reference sequence). Self-reported history from a screening survey and questionnaire set each donor's cohort.

The chain recombines TRBV19 with TRBJ2-5; 7 bases fit TRBD1. The sample comprised PBMCs or T cells enriched from blood (not recorded which). The sequence came from a woman aged 40 to 49 with acute COVID-19. CDR3 loop: CASSMSGTVKETQYF. Here the CDR3 DNA reads TGTGCCAGTAGTATGTCTGGGACAGTGAAAGAGACCCAGTACTTC.